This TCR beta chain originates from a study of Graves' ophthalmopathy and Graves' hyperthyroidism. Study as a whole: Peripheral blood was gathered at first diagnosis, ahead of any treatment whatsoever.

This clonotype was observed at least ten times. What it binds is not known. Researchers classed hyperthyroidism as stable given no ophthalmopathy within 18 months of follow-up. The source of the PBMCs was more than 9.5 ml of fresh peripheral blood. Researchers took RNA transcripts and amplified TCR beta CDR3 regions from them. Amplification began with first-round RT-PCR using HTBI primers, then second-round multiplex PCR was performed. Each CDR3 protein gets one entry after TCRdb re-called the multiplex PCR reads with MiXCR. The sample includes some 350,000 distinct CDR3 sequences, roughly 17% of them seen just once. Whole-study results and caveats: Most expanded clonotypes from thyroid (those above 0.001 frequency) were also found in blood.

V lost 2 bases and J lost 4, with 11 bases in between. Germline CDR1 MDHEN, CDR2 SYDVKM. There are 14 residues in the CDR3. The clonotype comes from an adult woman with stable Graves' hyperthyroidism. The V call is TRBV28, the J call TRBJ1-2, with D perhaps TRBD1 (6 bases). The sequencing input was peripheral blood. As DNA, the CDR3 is TGTGCCAGCAGTTTACGAGACAGGTTCTATGGCTACACCTTC. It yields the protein CASSLRDRFYGYTF.